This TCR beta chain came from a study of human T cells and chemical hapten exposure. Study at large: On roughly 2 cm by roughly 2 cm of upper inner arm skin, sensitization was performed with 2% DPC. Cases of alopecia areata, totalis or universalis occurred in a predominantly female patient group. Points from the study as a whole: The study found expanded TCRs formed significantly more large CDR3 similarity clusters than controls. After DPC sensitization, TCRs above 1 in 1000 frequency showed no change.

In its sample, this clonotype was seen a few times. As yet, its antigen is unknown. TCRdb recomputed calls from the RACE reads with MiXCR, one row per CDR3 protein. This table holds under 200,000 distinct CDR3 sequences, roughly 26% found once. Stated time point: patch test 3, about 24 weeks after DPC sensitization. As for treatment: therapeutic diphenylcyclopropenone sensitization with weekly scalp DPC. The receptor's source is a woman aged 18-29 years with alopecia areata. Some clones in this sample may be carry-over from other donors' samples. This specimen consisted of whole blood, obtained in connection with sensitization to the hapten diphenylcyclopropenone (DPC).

CDR3 region: CASSAQRRGAFF. CDR3 sequence (DNA): TGTGCCAGCAGCGCCCAGCGTCGAGGAGCTTTCTTT. The gene calls are TRBV7-2 and TRBJ1-1; D gene uncertain. The CDR3 sequence is 12 residues long. Trimming took 5 bases from V and 10 from J, leaving 14 bases between them. The germline gives CDR1 SGHTA, CDR2 FQGNSA.